This T cell receptor (beta chain) emerged from a study of sequential checkpoint blockade in melanoma. Sequenced by immunoSEQ multiplex PCR; TCRdb stores in-frame clones only, minus some. The table lists about 27,000 clones, roughly 77% of them singletons. Treatment denoted: randomized to nivolumab then ipilimumab (arm A) or the reverse (arm B). PBMC sorting kept live CD3+CD8+ cells without CD19 or CD56. This CDR3 is built from 16 residues. Trimming removed 0 bases at V and 3 bases at J, with 9 bases between. Germline-derived CDR1 and CDR2 are KGHSH and LQKENI. The genes are TRBV18 and TRBJ2-6; D possibly corresponds to TRBD2 (6 bases). The specimen was CD8+ T cells sorted from blood (inferred from file names), collected from a patient given nivolumab and ipilimumab in sequence. The clonotype originates from a human donor with melanoma. CDR3 loop: CASSPPGGYGANVLTF. The CDR3 nucleotides read TGTGCCAGCTCACCACCGGGGGGTTATGGGGCCAACGTCCTGACTTTC.